A selection of T cell receptor beta chains follows, all from one sample in a study of cytomegalovirus exposure and HLA in healthy donors. The table came from immunoSEQ multiplex PCR; TCRdb's copy has only in-frame clones and leaves some out. The sample includes around 300,000 clones, approximately 85% of them seen just once. The specimen sequenced was PBMCs. The receptor source for this set is a woman between 40 and 50 years old in good health and CMV-seropositive. Each CDR3 is given with its conserved first and last residue. A D gene is named only where the DNA matches it firmly. Expanded clones get a size class; other rows say once, few or many, or leave the size out.

TRBV6-1	TRBJ2-1	TRBD2	NA	14	CASVLAGAYNEQFF	TGTGCCAGCGTCCTAGCGGGAGCCTACAATGAGCAGTTCTTC
TRBV7-2	TRBJ1-2	NA	NA	16	CASSFVSTAANYGYTF	TGTGCCAGCAGCTTCGTCAGTACAGCGGCTAACTATGGCTACACCTTC
TRBV28	TRBJ1-5	TRBD1	few	14	CAIRGDRVDQPQHF	TGTGCCATTAGGGGGGACAGGGTAGACCAGCCCCAGCATTTT
TRBV7-9	TRBJ2-7	TRBD1	NA	14	CASSRQGLSYEQYF	TGTGCCAGCAGCCGACAGGGTCTCTCCTACGAGCAGTACTTC
TRBV19	TRBJ2-7	NA	once	14	CASSIAADSYEQYF	TGTGCCAGTAGTATAGCTGCGGACTCCTACGAGCAGTACTTC
TRBV6-6	TRBJ2-3	NA	NA	13	CASRRWSTDTQYF	TGTGCCAGCAGGCGATGGAGCACAGATACGCAGTATTTT
TRBV7-2	TRBJ2-7	NA	NA	14	CASQRDSNTYEQYF	TGTGCCAGCCAGAGGGACTCTAACACCTACGAGCAGTACTTC
TRBV5-6	TRBJ2-2	TRBD2	NA	16	CASSLLAGGVAGELFF	TGTGCCAGCAGCCTACTAGCGGGAGGGGTGGCCGGGGAGCTGTTTTTT
TRBV15	TRBJ2-7	TRBD2	few	13	CATRGLAEYEQYF	TGTGCCACCAGAGGACTAGCTGAATACGAGCAGTACTTC
TRBV27	TRBJ1-6	NA	NA	16	CASSFSRFKTNSPLHF	TGTGCCAGCAGTTTTAGCCGGTTTAAAACTAATTCACCCCTCCACTTT
TRBV19	TRBJ1-2	TRBD1	NA	14	CASSIVLQGAGYTF	TGTGCCAGTAGTATCGTCCTACAGGGGGCTGGCTACACCTTC
TRBV7-2	TRBJ2-1	NA	NA	13	CASSSDIIYEQFF	TGTGCCAGCAGCTCCGACATTATCTATGAGCAGTTCTTC
TRBV28	TRBJ2-7	TRBD1	NA	14	CASKPGQSSYEQYF	TGTGCCAGCAAACCGGGACAGTCTTCCTACGAGCAGTACTTC
TRBV19	TRBJ1-2	NA	NA	11	CASMRDYGYTF	TGTGCCAGTATGAGGGACTATGGCTACACCTTC
TRBV27	TRBJ2-1	TRBD2	NA	16	CASSWRESGSRNEQFF	TGTGCCAGCAGTTGGCGTGAGAGCGGGAGCCGCAATGAGCAGTTCTTC
TRBV5-1	TRBJ1-5	TRBD1	NA	14	CASSPGDGTGGQHF	TGCGCCAGCAGCCCCGGCGATGGGACAGGGGGCCAGCATTTT
TRBV5-6	TRBJ1-5	TRBD1	NA	16	CASSSRGQGINQPQHF	TGTGCCAGCAGCTCTCGGGGACAGGGCATCAATCAGCCCCAGCATTTT
TRBV7-2	TRBJ1-6	TRBD1	NA	15	CASSLEGQGYSPLHF	TGTGCCAGCAGCTTAGAGGGACAGGGTTATTCACCCCTCCACTTT
TRBV6-5	TRBJ2-2	NA	NA	15	CASSYARVGTGELFF	TGTGCCAGCAGTTACGCCAGGGTGGGAACCGGGGAGCTGTTTTTT
TRBV7-3	TRBJ2-2	NA	NA	14	CASSLMGPPGELFF	TGTGCCAGCAGCTTAATGGGGCCGCCCGGGGAGCTGTTTTTT
TRBV4-3	TRBJ2-2	TRBD1	NA	16	CASSQPGTGGTGELFF	TGCGCCAGCAGCCAGCCCGGGACAGGGGGGACCGGGGAGCTGTTTTTT
TRBV7-2	TRBJ2-7	TRBD2	NA	19	CASSLVTGLAGPSSYEQYF	TGTGCCAGCAGCTTAGTCACGGGACTAGCGGGACCAAGCTCCTACGAGCAGTACTTC
TRBV14	TRBJ1-3	NA	NA	15	CASSQVRGPGNTIYF	TGTGCCAGCAGCCAAGTTAGAGGCCCTGGAAACACCATATATTTT
TRBV29-1	TRBJ2-7	NA	NA	13	CSVESDRTYEQYF	TGCAGCGTTGAAAGCGACAGGACCTACGAGCAGTACTTC
TRBV30	TRBJ1-5	TRBD1	NA	13	CAWRDRGNQPQHF	TGTGCCTGGCGGGACAGGGGGAATCAGCCCCAGCATTTT
TRBV5-1	TRBJ2-3	NA	NA	16	CASSSGLGASTDTQYF	TGCGCCAGCAGCTCGGGGTTGGGGGCTAGCACAGATACGCAGTATTTT
TRBV10-3	TRBJ2-7	NA	NA	16	CAISEKEGTGGYEQYF	TGTGCCATCAGTGAGAAGGAGGGGACTGGAGGCTACGAGCAGTACTTC
TRBV2	TRBJ2-7	NA	NA	14	CASKRGREVYEQYF	TGTGCCAGTAAGAGGGGCAGGGAGGTCTACGAGCAGTACTTC
TRBV29-1	TRBJ1-6	TRBD1	NA	13	CSVRDSYNSPLHF	TGCAGCGTTAGGGACAGTTATAATTCACCCCTCCACTTT
TRBV10-3	TRBJ2-2	TRBD2	NA	16	CAISGTSGANTGELFF	TGTGCCATCAGTGGGACTAGCGGGGCGAACACCGGGGAGCTGTTTTTT
TRBV4-3	TRBJ1-5	NA	NA	16	CASSQSLNRENQPQHF	TGCGCCAGCAGCCAATCCTTAAACAGGGAGAATCAGCCCCAGCATTTT
TRBV6-4	TRBJ1-1	NA	NA	17	CASSYRDTLSPNTEAFF	TGTGCCAGCAGTTACCGGGACACCCTTTCACCTAACACTGAAGCTTTCTTT
TRBV27	TRBJ1-5	NA	NA	15	CASSEGGMSNQPQHF	TGTGCCAGCAGTGAAGGGGGTATGAGCAATCAGCCCCAGCATTTT
TRBV19	TRBJ1-2	TRBD1	NA	16	CASSDPYGQGHYGYTF	TGTGCCAGTAGTGATCCTTACGGACAGGGCCACTATGGCTACACCTTC
TRBV5-6	TRBJ1-4	TRBD1	NA	15	CASPGTDDFNEKLFF	TGTGCCAGTCCCGGGACAGACGACTTTAATGAAAAACTGTTTTTT
TRBV29-1	TRBJ2-3	TRBD1	once	11	CSGDRADTQYF	TGCAGCGGGGACAGGGCAGATACGCAGTATTTT
TRBV7-2	TRBJ2-7	TRBD2	NA	17	CASSLEGSGRNTYEQYF	TGTGCCAGCAGCTTAGAAGGTAGCGGGAGGAACACCTACGAGCAGTACTTC
TRBV29-1	TRBJ2-7	NA	NA	11	CSAAEGGEQYF	TGCAGCGCAGCGGAGGGAGGTGAGCAGTACTTC
TRBV7-2	TRBJ2-5	NA	NA	16	CASSPSGNRGLETQYF	TGTGCCAGCAGCCCGTCCGGGAATAGAGGTCTGGAGACCCAGTACTTC
TRBV23-1	TRBJ2-1	NA	few	19	CASSQSLEGFLAHYNEQFF	TGCGCCAGCAGTCAATCTTTGGAAGGGTTTCTAGCGCACTACAATGAGCAGTTCTTC
TRBV14	TRBJ2-1	TRBD2	NA	17	CASSQARGSGRYYEQFF	TGTGCCAGCAGCCAAGCCCGGGGTAGCGGGAGGTATTATGAGCAGTTCTTC
TRBV11-3	TRBJ2-1	NA	NA	15	CASSFPDREGDEQFF	TGTGCCAGCAGCTTCCCGGACAGGGAGGGGGATGAGCAGTTCTTC
TRBV13	TRBJ1-1	TRBD1	NA	16	CASSLSGQGVEAEAFF	TGTGCCAGCAGCTTATCGGGACAGGGGGTCGAGGCTGAAGCTTTCTTT
TRBV7-2	TRBJ1-5	TRBD1	few	14	CASSSTGEGQPQHF	TGTGCCAGCAGCTCGACAGGGGAAGGTCAGCCCCAGCATTTT
TRBV5-4	TRBJ2-4	TRBD1	NA	13	CASSLDRVDIQYF	TGTGCCAGCAGCCTGGACAGGGTAGACATTCAGTACTTC
TRBV7-2	TRBJ2-1	NA	few	15	CASSSSEGEGNEQFF	TGTGCCAGCAGCTCTAGCGAGGGAGAAGGCAATGAGCAGTTCTTC
TRBV25-1	TRBJ2-1	NA	NA	15	CASSETQGSYNEQFF	TGTGCCAGCAGTGAAACCCAGGGATCCTACAATGAGCAGTTCTTC
TRBV6-1	TRBJ2-7	NA	NA	15	CASNRGSAHSYEQYF	TGTGCCAGCAATCGTGGTAGCGCGCACTCCTACGAGCAGTACTTC
TRBV30	TRBJ1-2	TRBD1	NA	12	CAWSQGDYGYTF	TGTGCCTGGAGTCAGGGGGACTATGGCTACACCTTC